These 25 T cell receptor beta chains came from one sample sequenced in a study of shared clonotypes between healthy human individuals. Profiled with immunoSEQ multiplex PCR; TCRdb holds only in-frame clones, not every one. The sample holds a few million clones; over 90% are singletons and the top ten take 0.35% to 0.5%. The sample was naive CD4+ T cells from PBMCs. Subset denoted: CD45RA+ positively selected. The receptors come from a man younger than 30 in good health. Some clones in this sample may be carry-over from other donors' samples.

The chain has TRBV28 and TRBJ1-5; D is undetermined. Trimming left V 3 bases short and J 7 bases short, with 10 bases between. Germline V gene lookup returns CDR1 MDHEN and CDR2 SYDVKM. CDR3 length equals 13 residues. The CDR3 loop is CASSFGVGQPQHF. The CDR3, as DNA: TGTGCCAGCAGTTTTGGAGTTGGGCAGCCCCAGCATTTT.

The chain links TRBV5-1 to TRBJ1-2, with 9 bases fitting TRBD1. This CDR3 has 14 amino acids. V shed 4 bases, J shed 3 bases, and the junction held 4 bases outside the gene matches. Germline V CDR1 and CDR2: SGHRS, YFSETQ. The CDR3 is CASSQGQGDYGYTF. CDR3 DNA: TGCGCCAGCAGCCAGGGACAGGGAGACTATGGCTACACCTTC.

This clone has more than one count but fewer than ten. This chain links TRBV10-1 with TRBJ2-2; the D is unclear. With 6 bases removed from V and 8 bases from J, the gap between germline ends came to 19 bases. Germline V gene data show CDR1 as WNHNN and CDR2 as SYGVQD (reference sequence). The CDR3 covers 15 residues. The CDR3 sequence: CASRERTGFRGELFF. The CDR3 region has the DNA TGCGCCAGCAGGGAACGAACGGGTTTTCGAGGGGAGCTGTTTTTT.

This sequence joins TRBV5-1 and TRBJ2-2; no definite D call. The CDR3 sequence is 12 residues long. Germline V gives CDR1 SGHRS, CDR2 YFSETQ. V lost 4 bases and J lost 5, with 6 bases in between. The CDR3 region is CASSAGTGELFF. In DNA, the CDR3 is TGCGCCAGCAGCGCCGGTACCGGGGAGCTGTTTTTT.

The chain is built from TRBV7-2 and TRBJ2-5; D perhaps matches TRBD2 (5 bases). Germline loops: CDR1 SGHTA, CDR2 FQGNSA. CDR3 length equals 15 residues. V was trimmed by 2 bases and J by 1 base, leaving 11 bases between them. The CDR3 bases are TGTGCCAGCAGCTTAATTCCGGGATTCCAAGAGACCCAGTACTTC. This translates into CASSLIPGFQETQYF.

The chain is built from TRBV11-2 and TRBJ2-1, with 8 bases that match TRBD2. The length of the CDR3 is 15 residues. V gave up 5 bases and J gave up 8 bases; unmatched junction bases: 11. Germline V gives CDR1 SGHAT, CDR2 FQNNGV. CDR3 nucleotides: TGTGCCAGCAGCGGGTGGCGGGAGGCCGGAGATGAGCAGTTCTTC. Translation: CASSGWREAGDEQFF.

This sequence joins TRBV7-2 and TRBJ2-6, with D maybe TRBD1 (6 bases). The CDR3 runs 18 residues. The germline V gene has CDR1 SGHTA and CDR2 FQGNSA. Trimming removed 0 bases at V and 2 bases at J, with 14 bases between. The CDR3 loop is CASSLALQGWPGANVLTF. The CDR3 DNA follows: TGTGCCAGCAGCTTAGCCCTACAGGGTTGGCCTGGGGCCAACGTCCTGACTTTC. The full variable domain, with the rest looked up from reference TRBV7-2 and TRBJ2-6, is GAGVSQSPSNKVTEKGKDVELRCDPISGHTALYWYRQSLGQGLEFLIYFQGNSAPDKSGLPSDRFSAERTGGSVSTLTIQRTQQEDSAVYLCASSLALQGWPGANVLTFGAGSRLTVL.

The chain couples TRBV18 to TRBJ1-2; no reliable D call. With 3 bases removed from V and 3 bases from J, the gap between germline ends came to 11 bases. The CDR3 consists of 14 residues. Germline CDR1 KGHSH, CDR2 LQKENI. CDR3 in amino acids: CASSPLVTDYGYTF. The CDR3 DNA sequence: TGTGCCAGCTCACCTCTCGTTACGGACTATGGCTACACCTTC. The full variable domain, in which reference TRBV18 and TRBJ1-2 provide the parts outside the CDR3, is NAGVMQNPRHLVRRRGQEARLRCSPMKGHSHVYWYRQLPEEGLKFMVYLQKENIIDESGMPKERFSAEFPKEGPSILRIQQVVRGDSAAYFCASSPLVTDYGYTFGSGTRLTVV.

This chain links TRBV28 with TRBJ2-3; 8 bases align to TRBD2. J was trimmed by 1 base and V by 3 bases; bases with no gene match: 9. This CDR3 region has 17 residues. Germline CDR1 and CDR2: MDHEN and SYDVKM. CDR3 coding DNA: TGTGCCAGCAGTTTGAGCGGGAGAAGTTGGGGCACAGATACGCAGTATTTT. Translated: CASSLSGRSWGTDTQYF.

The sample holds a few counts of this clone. Written as DNA, the CDR3 is TGTGCCAGCAGTCATCACCTCTATGGCTACACCTTC. Its translation: CASSHHLYGYTF. V is TRBV28 and J is TRBJ1-2; unclear D gene. Looked up from germline, CDR1 is MDHEN and CDR2 is SYDVKM. This CDR3 is 12 amino acids long. The V end was cut by 5 bases, the J end by 4 bases, with 8 bases between.

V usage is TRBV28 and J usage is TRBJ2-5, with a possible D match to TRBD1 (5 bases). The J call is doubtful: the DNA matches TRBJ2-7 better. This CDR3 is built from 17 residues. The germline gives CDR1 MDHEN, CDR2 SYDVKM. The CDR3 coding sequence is TGTGCCAGCAGTTTAGGGTCGGCAGGGTGGTCCTCCTACGAGCAGTACTTC. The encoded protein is CASSLGSAGWSSYEQYF.

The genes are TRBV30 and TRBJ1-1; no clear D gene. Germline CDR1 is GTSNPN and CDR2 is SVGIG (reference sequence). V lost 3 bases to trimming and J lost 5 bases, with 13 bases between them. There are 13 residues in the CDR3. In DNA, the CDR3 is TGTGCCTGGAGCCCGGGCCGGGGTACTGAAGCTTTCTTT. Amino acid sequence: CAWSPGRGTEAFF. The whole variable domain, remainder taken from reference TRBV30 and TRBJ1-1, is SQTIHQWPATLVQPVGSPLSLECTVEGTSNPNLYWYRQAAGRGLQLLFYSVGIGQISSEVPQNLSASRPQDRQFILSSKKLLLSDSGFYLCAWSPGRGTEAFFGQGTRLTVV.

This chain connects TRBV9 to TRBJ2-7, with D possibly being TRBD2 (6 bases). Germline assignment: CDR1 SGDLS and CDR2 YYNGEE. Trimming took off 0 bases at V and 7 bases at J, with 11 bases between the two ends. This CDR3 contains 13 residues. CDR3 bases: TGTGCCAGCAGCGTAGCTGGAGGGTTGGAGCAGTACTTC. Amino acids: CASSVAGGLEQYF. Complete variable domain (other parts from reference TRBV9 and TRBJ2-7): DSGVTQTPKHLITATGQRVTLRCSPRSGDLSVYWYQQSLDQGLQFLIQYYNGEERAKGNILERFSAQQFPDLHSELNLSSLELGDSALYFCASSVAGGLEQYFGPGTRLTVT.

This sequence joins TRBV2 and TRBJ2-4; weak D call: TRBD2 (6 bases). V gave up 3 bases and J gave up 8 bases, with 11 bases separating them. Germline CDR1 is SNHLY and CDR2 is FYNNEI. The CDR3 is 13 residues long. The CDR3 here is CASSDGSGYIQYF. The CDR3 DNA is TGTGCCAGCAGTGACGGGAGCGGGTACATTCAGTACTTC.

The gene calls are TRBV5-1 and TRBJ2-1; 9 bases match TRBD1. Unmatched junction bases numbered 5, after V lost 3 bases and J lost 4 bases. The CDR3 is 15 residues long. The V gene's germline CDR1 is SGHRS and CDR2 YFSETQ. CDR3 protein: CASSWGTGNYNEQFF. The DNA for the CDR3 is TGCGCCAGCAGCTGGGGGACAGGGAATTACAATGAGCAGTTCTTC. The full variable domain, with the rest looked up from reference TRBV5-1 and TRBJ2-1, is KAGVTQTPRYLIKTRGQQVTLSCSPISGHRSVSWYQQTPGQGLQFLFEYFSETQRNKGNFPGRFSGRQFSNSRSEMNVSTLELGDSALYLCASSWGTGNYNEQFFGPGTRLTVL.

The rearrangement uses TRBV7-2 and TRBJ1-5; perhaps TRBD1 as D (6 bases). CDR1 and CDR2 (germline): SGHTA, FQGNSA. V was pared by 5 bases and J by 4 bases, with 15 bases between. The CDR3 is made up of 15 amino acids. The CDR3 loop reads CASSLRRQGNQPQHF. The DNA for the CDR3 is TGTGCCAGCAGCCTCCGGCGGCAGGGGAATCAGCCCCAGCATTTT.

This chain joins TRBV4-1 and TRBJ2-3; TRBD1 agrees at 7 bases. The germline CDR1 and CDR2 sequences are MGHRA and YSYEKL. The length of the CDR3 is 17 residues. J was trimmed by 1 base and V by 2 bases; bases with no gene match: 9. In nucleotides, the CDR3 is TGCGCCAGCAGCCAAACCGGACAGGTCCTCCGCACAGATACGCAGTATTTT. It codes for CASSQTGQVLRTDTQYF.

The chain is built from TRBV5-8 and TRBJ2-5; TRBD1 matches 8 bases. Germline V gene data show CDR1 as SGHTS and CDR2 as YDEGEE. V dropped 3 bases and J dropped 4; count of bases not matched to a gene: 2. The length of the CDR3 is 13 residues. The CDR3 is CASSYGQGETQYF. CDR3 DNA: TGTGCCAGCAGCTACGGACAGGGAGAGACCCAGTACTTC.

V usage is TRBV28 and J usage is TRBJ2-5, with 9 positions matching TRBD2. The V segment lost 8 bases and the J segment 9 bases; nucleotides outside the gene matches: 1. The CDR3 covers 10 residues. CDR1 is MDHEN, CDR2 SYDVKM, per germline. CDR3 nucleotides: TGTGCCAGCGGCGGGGGGGCCCAGTACTTC. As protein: CASGGGAQYF.

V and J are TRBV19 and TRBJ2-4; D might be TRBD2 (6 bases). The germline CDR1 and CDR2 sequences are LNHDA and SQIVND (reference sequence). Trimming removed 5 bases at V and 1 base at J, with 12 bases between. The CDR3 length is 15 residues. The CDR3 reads CASSPFGSAKNIQYF. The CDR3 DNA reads TGTGCCAGTAGTCCCTTCGGGAGTGCCAAAAACATTCAGTACTTC.

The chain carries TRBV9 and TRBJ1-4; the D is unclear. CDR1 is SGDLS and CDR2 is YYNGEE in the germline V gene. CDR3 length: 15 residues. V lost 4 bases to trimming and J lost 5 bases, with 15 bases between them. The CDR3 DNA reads TGTGCCAGCAGCCCCTGGGAAGGGAAGAATGAAAAACTGTTTTTT. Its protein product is CASSPWEGKNEKLFF.

The CDR3 DNA sequence: TGTGCCAGCAGCTTAGGGGACCGGAATGAGCAGTTCTTC. Protein product: CASSLGDRNEQFF. The chain recombines TRBV11-2 with TRBJ2-1; D could derive from TRBD1 or TRBD2 (5 bases each). The germline V gene encodes CDR1 SGHAT and CDR2 FQNNGV. The CDR3 totals 13 residues. The germline V and J ends were trimmed by 1 base and 7 bases, with 8 bases remaining between them.

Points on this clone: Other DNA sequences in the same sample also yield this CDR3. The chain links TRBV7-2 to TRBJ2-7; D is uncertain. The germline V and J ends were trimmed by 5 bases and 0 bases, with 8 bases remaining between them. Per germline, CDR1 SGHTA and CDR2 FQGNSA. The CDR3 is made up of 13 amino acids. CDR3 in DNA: TGTGCCAGCAGCCCCGGACCCTCCTACGAGCAGTACTTC. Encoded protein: CASSPGPSYEQYF. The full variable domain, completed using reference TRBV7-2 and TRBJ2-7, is GAGVSQSPSNKVTEKGKDVELRCDPISGHTALYWYRQSLGQGLEFLIYFQGNSAPDKSGLPSDRFSAERTGGSVSTLTIQRTQQEDSAVYLCASSPGPSYEQYFGPGTRLTVT.

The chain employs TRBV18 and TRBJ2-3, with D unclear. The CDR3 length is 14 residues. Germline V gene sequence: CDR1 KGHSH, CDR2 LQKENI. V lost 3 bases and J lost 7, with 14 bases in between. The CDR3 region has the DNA TGTGCCAGCTCACCCCCCCAAGTGGGAAATACGCAGTATTTT. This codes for CASSPPQVGNTQYF.

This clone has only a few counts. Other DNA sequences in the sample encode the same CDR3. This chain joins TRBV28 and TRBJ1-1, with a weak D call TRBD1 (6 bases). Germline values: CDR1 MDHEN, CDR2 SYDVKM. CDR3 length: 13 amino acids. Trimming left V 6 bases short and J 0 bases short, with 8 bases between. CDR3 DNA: TGTGCCAGCAGGCAGGGGATGAACACTGAAGCTTTCTTT. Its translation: CASRQGMNTEAFF.